This is a list of T cell receptor beta chains from one sample in a study of T cells in Graves' hyperthyroidism and ophthalmopathy. One entry per CDR3 protein results from TCRdb running MiXCR on the multiplex PCR reads. Of approximately 370,000 distinct CDR3 sequences listed, 17% are singletons. Sequencing input: blood. The receptor set was obtained from a woman aged 25-40 years with Graves' hyperthyroidism that later progressed to Graves' ophthalmopathy. The CDR3 runs from the conserved cysteine through the conserved F or W. The D gene is left open where the match is weak. Some rows mark clone size as missing; the rest say once, few, many or name a class of expanded clone.

J | V | D | size | CDR3 | DNA
TRBJ2-5 | TRBV27 | NA | many | CASSSPSRETQYF | TGTGCCAGCAGTTCCCCCTCGCGAGAGACCCAGTACTTC
TRBJ2-5 | TRBV2 | NA | many | CASSLVSSVDF | TGTGCCAGCAGCCTAGTGTCGTCAGTGGACTTC
TRBJ2-5 | TRBV14 | TRBD2 | few | CASSPLHWASGGQETQYF | TGTGCCAGCAGCCCTCTCCACTGGGCTAGCGGGGGGCAAGAGACCCAGTACTTC
TRBJ2-3 | TRBV7-9 | NA | NA | CATWDSTDTQYF | TGTGCCACCTGGGACAGCACAGATACGCAGTATTTT
TRBJ2-3 | TRBV20-1 | NA | many | CSASPQGGVSTDTQYF | TGCAGTGCTAGTCCTCAGGGGGGGGTTAGCACAGATACGCAGTATTTT
TRBJ2-2 | TRBV25-1 | TRBD1 | many | CASGDRRAQGSGELFF | TGTGCCAGCGGGGACAGGCGGGCCCAAGGATCCGGGGAGCTGTTTTTT
TRBJ1-1 | TRBV6-1 | NA | few | CASSKSAGHGAEAFF | TGTGCCAGCAGTAAGTCCGCAGGGCATGGGGCTGAAGCTTTCTTT
TRBJ1-3 | TRBV29-1 | NA | few | CSVVWAGNTIYF | TGCAGCGTTGTCTGGGCTGGAAACACCATATATTTT
TRBJ2-7 | TRBV9 | NA | many | CASSVVSGGEQYF | TGTGCCAGCAGCGTAGTCTCCGGGGGCGAGCAGTACTTC
TRBJ2-3 | TRBV20-1 | NA | NA | CSGVQGGTQYF | TGCAGTGGCGTGCAGGGGGGTACGCAGTATTTT
TRBJ2-7 | TRBV28 | NA | NA | CASSLDKAEQYF | TGTGCCAGCAGTTTAGACAAGGCCGAGCAGTACTTC
TRBJ2-7 | TRBV18 | NA | many | CASSPSDFSYEQYF | TGTGCCAGCTCACCATCAGATTTTTCCTACGAGCAGTACTTC
TRBJ1-1 | TRBV5-1 | NA | few | CASSLAEAGEAFF | TGCGCCAGCAGCTTGGCCGAGGCAGGGGAAGCTTTCTTT
TRBJ1-1 | TRBV6-5 | NA | few | CASSYSRANTEAFF | TGTGCCAGCAGTTACTCGAGGGCGAACACTGAAGCTTTCTTT
TRBJ2-1 | TRBV25-1 | TRBD1 | many | CASNGDSRTYNEQFF | TGTGCCAGCAATGGGGACAGTCGCACCTACAATGAGCAGTTCTTC
TRBJ2-3 | TRBV7-8 | TRBD2 | many | CASSSTSGRDTQYF | TGTGCCAGCAGCTCGACTAGCGGGAGAGATACGCAGTATTTT
TRBJ2-2 | TRBV5-8 | NA | few | CASSSKWLNTGELFF | TGTGCCAGCAGTTCCAAATGGCTGAACACCGGGGAGCTGTTTTTT
TRBJ2-1 | TRBV24-1 | NA | few | CATSDLGTATNNEQFF | TGTGCCACCAGTGATCTCGGGACGGCGACTAACAATGAGCAGTTCTTC
TRBJ2-7 | TRBV11-2 | TRBD2 | many | CASKWAGDYEQYF | TGTGCCAGCAAGTGGGCGGGAGATTACGAGCAGTACTTC
TRBJ2-5 | TRBV3-1 | TRBD1 | few | CASNYRDRGQETQYF | TGTGCCAGCAACTACCGGGACAGGGGGCAGGAGACCCAGTACTTC
TRBJ1-2 | TRBV28 | NA | many | CASSLFSTGLVDERLYGYTF | TGTGCCAGCAGCCTATTTAGTACAGGGCTTGTCGACGAAAGACTCTATGGCTACACCTTC
TRBJ1-5 | TRBV30 | NA | NA | CAWSRGGGQPQHF | TGTGCCTGGAGTAGGGGAGGGGGTCAGCCCCAGCATTTT
TRBJ1-5 | TRBV18 | NA | many | CASSPLSGPNQPQHF | TGTGCCAGCTCACCACTATCAGGACCTAATCAGCCCCAGCATTTT
TRBJ1-5 | TRBV10-3 | TRBD1 | few | CAIREGQGLNQPQHF | TGTGCCATCAGGGAGGGACAGGGTCTTAATCAGCCCCAGCATTTT
TRBJ2-1 | TRBV7-8 | TRBD2 | NA | CASSLVSERGLYNEQFF | TGTGCCAGCAGCTTAGTTTCTGAGCGGGGGCTCTACAATGAGCAGTTCTTC
TRBJ2-4 | TRBV3-1 | NA | many | CASSQEGGSNIQYF | TGTGCCAGCAGCCAAGAAGGGGGTTCAAACATTCAGTACTTC
TRBJ1-5 | TRBV19 | NA | few | CASSIPGGSNQPQHF | TGTGCCAGTAGTATACCCGGGGGGAGCAATCAGCCCCAGCATTTT
TRBJ2-5 | TRBV5-6 | NA | many | CASSLSPLTQETQYF | TGTGCCAGCAGCTTGTCTCCTCTAACTCAAGAGACCCAGTACTTC
TRBJ2-2 | TRBV24-1 | TRBD2 | many | CATLAAGDTGELFF | TGTGCCACCCTAGCGGCCGGGGACACCGGGGAGCTGTTTTTT
TRBJ2-1 | TRBV7-9 | NA | many | CASSLVQVYNEQFF | TGTGCCAGCAGCTTAGTTCAGGTTTACAATGAGCAGTTCTTC
TRBJ1-3 | TRBV5-5 | TRBD1 | NA | CASSLSGGLSGNTIYF | TGTGCCAGCAGCTTGTCAGGGGGACTCTCTGGAAACACCATATATTTT
TRBJ2-6 | TRBV5-1 | NA | many | CASSRSLSGANVLTF | TGCGCCAGCAGCCGGAGTCTCTCTGGGGCCAACGTCCTGACTTTC
TRBJ2-7 | TRBV13 | TRBD1 | NA | CASSFERQGEQYF | TGTGCCAGCAGTTTCGAACGACAGGGGGAGCAGTACTTC
TRBJ2-1 | TRBV12-5 | TRBD1 | many | CASGFGQGTNNEQFF | TGTGCTAGTGGTTTTGGACAGGGGACCAACAATGAGCAGTTCTTC
TRBJ2-3 | TRBV5-1 | TRBD1 | NA | CASSPGDRGLADTQYF | TGCGCCAGCAGTCCGGGGGACAGGGGTTTGGCAGATACGCAGTATTTT
TRBJ2-7 | TRBV9 | NA | few | CASSPRAPLTEQYF | TGTGCCAGCAGCCCTCGGGCCCCTCTGACCGAGCAGTACTTC
TRBJ1-5 | TRBV28 | TRBD1 | few | CASIGTESNQPQHF | TGTGCCAGCATAGGGACAGAAAGCAATCAGCCCCAGCATTTT
TRBJ2-7 | TRBV27 | TRBD1 | few | CASSTVGQEYEQYF | TGTGCCAGCAGTACAGTGGGACAGGAATACGAGCAGTACTTC
TRBJ1-1 | TRBV28 | NA | NA | CASRPTRPINTEAFF | TGTGCCAGCAGGCCCACGCGTCCTATTAACACTGAAGCTTTCTTT
TRBJ1-1 | TRBV4-1 | NA | few | CASSQDTGAAFF | TGCGCCAGCAGCCAAGACACGGGCGCGGCTTTCTTT
TRBJ1-3 | TRBV2 | TRBD1 | many | CASSQTQGASGNTIYF | TGTGCCAGCAGCCAAACCCAGGGGGCCTCTGGAAACACCATATATTTT
TRBJ1-1 | TRBV7-9 | TRBD1 | NA | CASSNGQGNTEAFF | TGTGCCAGCAGCAACGGACAGGGTAACACTGAAGCTTTCTTT
TRBJ2-7 | TRBV2 | TRBD2 | NA | CASMGGQEGEQYF | TGTGCCAGCATGGGAGGGCAGGAAGGCGAGCAGTACTTC
TRBJ2-3 | TRBV11-1 | NA | NA | CAGSLNDPPVTQYF | TGTGCCGGCAGCTTAAACGATCCACCGGTTACGCAGTATTTT
TRBJ2-1 | TRBV3-1 | TRBD2 | many | CASGPRGGGPHEEQFF | TGTGCCAGCGGTCCGCGGGGGGGGGGCCCACATGAGGAGCAGTTCTTC
TRBJ2-1 | TRBV2 | TRBD2 | many | CASSEALRGAGLTLNEQFF | TGTGCCAGCAGTGAAGCGCTTCGGGGAGCGGGGCTAACTCTCAATGAGCAGTTCTTC
TRBJ1-5 | TRBV18 | TRBD1 | NA | CASSPQGAGYQPQHF | TGTGCCAGCTCACCACAGGGGGCAGGGTATCAGCCCCAGCATTTT
TRBJ1-1 | TRBV10-3 | NA | many | CAISTGEGTEAFF | TGTGCCATCAGTACGGGAGAAGGCACTGAAGCTTTCTTT
TRBJ1-1 | TRBV24-1 | TRBD1 | NA | CATSDTPGGRMFTEAFF | TGTGCCACCAGTGATACTCCAGGGGGTAGGATGTTCACTGAAGCTTTCTTT
TRBJ2-1 | TRBV6-1 | NA | many | CASMTGTYDNEQFF | TGTGCCAGCATGACCGGGACATACGACAATGAGCAGTTCTTC
TRBJ2-1 | TRBV6-8 | TRBD1 | few | CASSYETGPYNEQFF | TGTGCCAGCAGTTACGAGACAGGGCCTTACAATGAGCAGTTCTTC
TRBJ2-7 | TRBV6-1 | TRBD1 | few | CTSSPGTGTPYEQYF | TGTACCAGCAGTCCCGGGACAGGGACCCCCTACGAGCAGTACTTC
TRBJ1-2 | TRBV6-1 | TRBD1 | many | CASSEGGGDSGYTF | TGTGCCAGCAGTGAAGGAGGGGGCGATAGTGGCTACACCTTC
TRBJ2-7 | TRBV12-3/TRBV12-4 | NA | NA | CASKASENPYEQYF | TGTGCCAGCAAGGCTAGCGAGAACCCCTACGAGCAGTACTTC
TRBJ2-7 | TRBV28 | TRBD2 | many | CASSFLAGALNYEQYF | TGTGCCAGCAGTTTCCTAGCGGGGGCCCTAAACTACGAGCAGTACTTC